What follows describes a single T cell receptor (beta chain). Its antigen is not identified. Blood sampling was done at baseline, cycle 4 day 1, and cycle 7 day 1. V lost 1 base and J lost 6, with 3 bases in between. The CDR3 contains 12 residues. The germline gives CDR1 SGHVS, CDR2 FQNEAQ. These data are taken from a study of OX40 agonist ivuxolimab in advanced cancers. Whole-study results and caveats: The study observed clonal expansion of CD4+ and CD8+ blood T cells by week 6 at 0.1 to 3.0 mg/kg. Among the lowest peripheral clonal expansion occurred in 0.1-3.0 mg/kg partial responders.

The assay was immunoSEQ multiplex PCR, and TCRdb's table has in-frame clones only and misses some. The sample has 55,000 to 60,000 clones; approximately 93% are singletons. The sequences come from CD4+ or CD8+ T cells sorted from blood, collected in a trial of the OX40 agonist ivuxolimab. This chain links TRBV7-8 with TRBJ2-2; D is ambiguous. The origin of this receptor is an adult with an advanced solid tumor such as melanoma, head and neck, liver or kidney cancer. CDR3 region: CASSLVPGELFF. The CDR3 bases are TGTGCCAGCAGCTTAGTTCCCGGGGAGCTGTTTTTT. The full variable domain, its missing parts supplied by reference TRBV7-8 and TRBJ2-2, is GAGVSQSPRYKVAKRGQDVALRCDPISGHVSLFWYQQALGQGPEFLTYFQNEAQLDKSGLPSDRFFAERPEGSVSTLKIQRTQQEDSAVYLCASSLVPGELFFGEGSRLTVL.